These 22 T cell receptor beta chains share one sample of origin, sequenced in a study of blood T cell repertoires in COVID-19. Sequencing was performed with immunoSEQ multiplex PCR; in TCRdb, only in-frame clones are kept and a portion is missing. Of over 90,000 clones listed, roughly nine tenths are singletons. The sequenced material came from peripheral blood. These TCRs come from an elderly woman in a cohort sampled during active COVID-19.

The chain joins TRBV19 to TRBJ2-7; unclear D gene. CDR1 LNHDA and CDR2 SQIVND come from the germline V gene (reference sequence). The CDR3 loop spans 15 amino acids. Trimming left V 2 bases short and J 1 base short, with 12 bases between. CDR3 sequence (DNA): TGTGCCAGTAGTATAAGAGGTGACGGATCCTACGAGCAGTACTTC. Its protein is CASSIRGDGSYEQYF.

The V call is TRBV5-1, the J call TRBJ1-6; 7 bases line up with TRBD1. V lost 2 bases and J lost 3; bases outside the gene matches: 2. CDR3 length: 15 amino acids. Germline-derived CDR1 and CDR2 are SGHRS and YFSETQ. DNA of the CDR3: TGCGCCAGCAGCTTCGACAGGGACTATAATTCACCCCTCCACTTT. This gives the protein CASSFDRDYNSPLHF. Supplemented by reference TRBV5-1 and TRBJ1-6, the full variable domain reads KAGVTQTPRYLIKTRGQQVTLSCSPISGHRSVSWYQQTPGQGLQFLFEYFSETQRNKGNFPGRFSGRQFSNSRSEMNVSTLELGDSALYLCASSFDRDYNSPLHFGNGTRLTVT.

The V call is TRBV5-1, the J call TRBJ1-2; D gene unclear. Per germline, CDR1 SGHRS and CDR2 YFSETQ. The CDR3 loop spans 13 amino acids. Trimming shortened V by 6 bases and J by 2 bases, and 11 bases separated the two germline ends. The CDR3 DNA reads TGCGCCAGCACAATCGCAGCGAACTATGGCTACACCTTC. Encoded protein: CASTIAANYGYTF. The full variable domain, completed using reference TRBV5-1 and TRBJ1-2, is KAGVTQTPRYLIKTRGQQVTLSCSPISGHRSVSWYQQTPGQGLQFLFEYFSETQRNKGNFPGRFSGRQFSNSRSEMNVSTLELGDSALYLCASTIAANYGYTFGSGTRLTVV.

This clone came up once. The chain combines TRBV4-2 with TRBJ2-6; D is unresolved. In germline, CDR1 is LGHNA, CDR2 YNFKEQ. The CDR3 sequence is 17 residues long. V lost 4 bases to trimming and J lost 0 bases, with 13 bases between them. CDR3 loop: CASSPDKTNSGANVLTF. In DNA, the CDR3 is TGTGCCAGCAGCCCAGACAAGACAAACTCTGGGGCCAACGTCCTGACTTTC.

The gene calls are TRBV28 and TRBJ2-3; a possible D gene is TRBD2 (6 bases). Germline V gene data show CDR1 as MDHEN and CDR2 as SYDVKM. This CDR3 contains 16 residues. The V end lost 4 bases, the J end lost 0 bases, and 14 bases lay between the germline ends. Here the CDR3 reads CASSSGPGSSTDTQYF. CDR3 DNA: TGTGCCAGCAGTTCAGGTCCCGGGAGTAGCACAGATACGCAGTATTTT.

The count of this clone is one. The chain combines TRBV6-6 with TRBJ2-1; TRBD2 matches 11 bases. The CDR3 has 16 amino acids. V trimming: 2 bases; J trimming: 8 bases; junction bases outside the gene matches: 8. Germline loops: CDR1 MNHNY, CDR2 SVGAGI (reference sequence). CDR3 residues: CASSYRGTSGNDEQFF. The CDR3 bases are TGTGCCAGCAGTTACCGCGGGACTAGCGGTAACGATGAGCAGTTCTTC.

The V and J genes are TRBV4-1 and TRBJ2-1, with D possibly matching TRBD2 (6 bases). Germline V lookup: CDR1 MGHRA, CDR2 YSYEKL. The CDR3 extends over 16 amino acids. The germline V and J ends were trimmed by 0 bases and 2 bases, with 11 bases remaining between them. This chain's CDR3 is CASSQDGTPTYNEQFF. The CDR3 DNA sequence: TGCGCCAGCAGCCAAGACGGGACTCCAACCTACAATGAGCAGTTCTTC.

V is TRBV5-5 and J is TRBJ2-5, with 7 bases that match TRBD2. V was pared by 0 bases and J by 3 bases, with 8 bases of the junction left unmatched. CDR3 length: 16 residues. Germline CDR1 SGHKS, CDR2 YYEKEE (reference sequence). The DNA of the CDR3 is TGTGCCAGCAGCTTGGGCAGGTCCAGCGGGAAAGAGACCCAGTACTTC. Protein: CASSLGRSSGKETQYF.

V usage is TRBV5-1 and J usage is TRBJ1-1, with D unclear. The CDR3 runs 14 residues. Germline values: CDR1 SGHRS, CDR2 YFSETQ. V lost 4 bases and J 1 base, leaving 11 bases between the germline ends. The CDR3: CASSQTRGNTEAFF. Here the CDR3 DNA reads TGCGCCAGCAGCCAAACAAGAGGGAACACTGAAGCTTTCTTT.

CDR3 nucleotide sequence: TGTGCCAGCAGCCCGCCGGGACAGGGGGCCAGTGAGCAGTTCTTC. It encodes CASSPPGQGASEQFF. The chain links TRBV11-3 to TRBJ2-1; 12 bases line up with TRBD1. Germline CDR1 and CDR2: SGHNT and YENEEA. J lost 9 bases, V lost 5 bases, and 8 bases had no gene match. There are 15 residues in the CDR3.

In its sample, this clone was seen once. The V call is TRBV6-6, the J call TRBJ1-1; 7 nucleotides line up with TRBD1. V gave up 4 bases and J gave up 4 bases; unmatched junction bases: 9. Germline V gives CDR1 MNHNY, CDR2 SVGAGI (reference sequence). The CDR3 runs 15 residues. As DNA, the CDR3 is TGTGCCAGCAGTTTAGCAGGGGGGCAAGTCACTGAAGCTTTCTTT. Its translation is CASSLAGGQVTEAFF.

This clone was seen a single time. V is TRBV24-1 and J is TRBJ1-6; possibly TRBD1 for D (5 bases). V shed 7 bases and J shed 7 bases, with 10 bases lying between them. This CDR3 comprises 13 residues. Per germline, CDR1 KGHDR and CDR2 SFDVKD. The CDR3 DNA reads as TGTGCCACCAGCGCCTCAGGGAATTCACCCCTCCACTTT. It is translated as CATSASGNSPLHF.

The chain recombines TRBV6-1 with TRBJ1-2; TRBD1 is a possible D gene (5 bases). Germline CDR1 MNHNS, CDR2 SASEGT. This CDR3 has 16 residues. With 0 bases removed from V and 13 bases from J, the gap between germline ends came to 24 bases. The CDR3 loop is CASSEALPSQGRSVTF. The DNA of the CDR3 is TGTGCCAGCAGTGAAGCGCTACCCTCGCAGGGAAGATCTGTCACCTTC.

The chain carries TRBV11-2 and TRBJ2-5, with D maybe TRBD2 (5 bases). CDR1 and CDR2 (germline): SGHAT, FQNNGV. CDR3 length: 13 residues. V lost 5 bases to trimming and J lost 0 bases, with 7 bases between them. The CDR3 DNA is TGTGCCAGCAGCCGAGGGTACCAAGAGACCCAGTACTTC. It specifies CASSRGYQETQYF.

This CDR3 is CASSSGTDPQHF. The CDR3 DNA follows: TGTGCCAGCAGCTCCGGGACAGATCCCCAGCATTTT. The chain carries TRBV28 and TRBJ1-5; TRBD1 matches 7 bases. J was trimmed by 10 bases and V by 6 bases; bases with no gene match: 6. The CDR3 has 12 residues. Germline V gene data show CDR1 as MDHEN and CDR2 as SYDVKM.

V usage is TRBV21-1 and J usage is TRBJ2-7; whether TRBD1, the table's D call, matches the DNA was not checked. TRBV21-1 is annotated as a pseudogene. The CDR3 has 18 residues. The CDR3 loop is CASSKEGARKAPSYEQYF. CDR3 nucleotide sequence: TGTGCCAGCAGCAAAGAGGGGGCGAGGAAAGCTCCCTCCTACGAGCAGTACTTC.

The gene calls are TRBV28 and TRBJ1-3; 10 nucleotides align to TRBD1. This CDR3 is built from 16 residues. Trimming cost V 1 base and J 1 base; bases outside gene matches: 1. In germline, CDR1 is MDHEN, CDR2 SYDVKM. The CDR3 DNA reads TGTGCCAGCAGTTTATTGGGACAGGGGTCTGGAAACACCATATATTTT. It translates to CASSLLGQGSGNTIYF.

In DNA, the CDR3 is TGTGCCAGCAGCTTAGCGCGGGTCCGGGGACAGGGATTCGAGCAGTACTTC. Protein: CASSLARVRGQGFEQYF. The chain joins TRBV7-2 to TRBJ2-7, with 9 bases that match TRBD1. The CDR3 has 17 amino acids. Germline V gene lookup returns CDR1 SGHTA and CDR2 FQGNSA. V dropped 0 bases and J dropped 6; count of bases not matched to a gene: 12.

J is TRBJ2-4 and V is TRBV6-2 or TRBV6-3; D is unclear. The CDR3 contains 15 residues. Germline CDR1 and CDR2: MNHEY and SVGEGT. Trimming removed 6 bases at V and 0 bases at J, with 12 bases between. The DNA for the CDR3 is TGTGCCAGCAGACCTACCGCGCAAGCCAAAAACATTCAGTACTTC. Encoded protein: CASRPTAQAKNIQYF.

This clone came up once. The CDR3 protein is CATSRDFRSGGRGTGELFF. The CDR3 DNA reads as TGTGCCACCAGCAGAGATTTCCGTTCAGGGGGCCGCGGCACCGGGGAGCTGTTTTTT. J is TRBJ2-2 and V is TRBV15; 8 bases are shared with TRBD1. The trim removed 0 bases at V and 4 bases at J, leaving 13 bases unmatched. This CDR3 is 19 amino acids long. The germline V gene encodes CDR1 LNHNV and CDR2 YYDKDF (reference sequence).

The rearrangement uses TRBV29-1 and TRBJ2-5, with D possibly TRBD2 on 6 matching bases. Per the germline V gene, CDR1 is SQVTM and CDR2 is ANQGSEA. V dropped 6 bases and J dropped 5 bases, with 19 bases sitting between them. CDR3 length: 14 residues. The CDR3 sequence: CSVGKRGLIETQYF. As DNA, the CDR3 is TGCAGCGTGGGGAAAAGGGGACTGATTGAGACCCAGTACTTC.

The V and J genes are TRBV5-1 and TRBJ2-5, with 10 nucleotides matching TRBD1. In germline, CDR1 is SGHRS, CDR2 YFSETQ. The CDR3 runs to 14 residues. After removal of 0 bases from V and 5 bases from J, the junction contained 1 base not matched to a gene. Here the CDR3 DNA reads TGCGCCAGCAGCTTGGGGACAGGGGGGGAGACCCAGTACTTC. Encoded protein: CASSLGTGGETQYF.